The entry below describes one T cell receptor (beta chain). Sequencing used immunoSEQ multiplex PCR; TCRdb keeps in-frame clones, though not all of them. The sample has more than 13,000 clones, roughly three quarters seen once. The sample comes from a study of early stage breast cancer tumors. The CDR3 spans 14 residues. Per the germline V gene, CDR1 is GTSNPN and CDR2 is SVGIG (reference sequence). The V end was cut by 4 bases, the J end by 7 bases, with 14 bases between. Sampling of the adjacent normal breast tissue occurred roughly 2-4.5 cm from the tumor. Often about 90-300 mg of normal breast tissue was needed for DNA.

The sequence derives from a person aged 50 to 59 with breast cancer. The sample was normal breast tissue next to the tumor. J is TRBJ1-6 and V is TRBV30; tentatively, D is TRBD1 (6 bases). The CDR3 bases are TGTGCCTGGAAACAGGGAGGGGAGAATTCACCCCTCCACTTT. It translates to CAWKQGGENSPLHF.